Listed below are T cell receptor beta chains from one sample, sequenced in a study of shared clonotypes between healthy human individuals. Sequenced by immunoSEQ multiplex PCR; TCRdb stores in-frame clones only, minus some. The sample holds some 1,600,000 clones; 95% to 99% are singletons and the top ten take 0.4% to 0.45%. Source material: naive CD4+ T cells sorted from blood. All receptors derive from a man aged 30 to 45 in good health. CDR3s include the opening cysteine and the closing phenylalanine or tryptophan. The D gene is left open where the match is weak. The size entry is marked missing in some rows and otherwise reads once, few, many or a size class.

TRBV5-6	-	TRBJ2-7	-	CASSLEGIAAQDF	TGTGCCAGCAGCTTGGAGGGTATCGCAGCCCAGGACTTC
TRBV14	-	TRBJ1-2	-	CASSLNPGSAGYTF	TGTGCCAGCAGCCTTAATCCCGGAAGTGCGGGCTACACCTTC
TRBV6-6	-	TRBJ2-7	TRBD1	CASSTDRVTYEQYF	TGTGCCAGCAGTACGGACAGGGTAACGTACGAGCAGTACTTC
TRBV5-1	-	TRBJ1-1	TRBD1	CASSIITGVDTEAFF	TGCGCCAGCAGCATAATTACAGGGGTTGACACTGAAGCTTTCTTT
TRBV18	-	TRBJ1-1	-	CASSLGGRSNTEAFF	TGTGCCAGCTCACTAGGAGGGAGATCGAACACTGAAGCTTTCTTT
TRBV5-6	-	TRBJ2-1	TRBD1	CASSSPGQGAGYEQFF	TGTGCCAGCAGCTCCCCGGGACAGGGGGCTGGGTATGAGCAGTTCTTC
TRBV18	-	TRBJ2-1	-	CASSPRGKGYNEQFF	TGTGCCAGCTCACCACGGGGAAAAGGTTACAATGAGCAGTTCTTC
TRBV28	-	TRBJ2-7	-	CASSPPGTQSYEQYF	TGTGCCAGCAGTCCACCCGGGACACAGTCCTACGAGCAGTACTTC
TRBV5-1	-	TRBJ2-2	TRBD2	CASSLNVAGGYTGELFF	TGCGCCAGCAGCTTGAATGTAGCGGGAGGATACACCGGGGAGCTGTTTTTT
TRBV5-8	-	TRBJ2-3	TRBD2	CASSLIPSGNTDTQYF	TGTGCCAGCAGCTTGATCCCTAGCGGGAACACAGATACGCAGTATTTT
TRBV10-3	-	TRBJ2-1	TRBD2	CAISGPPSGSGYEQFF	TGTGCCATCAGTGGGCCCCCTAGCGGGAGCGGGTATGAGCAGTTCTTC
TRBV15	once	TRBJ2-7	-	CATSRRDSLSYEQYF	TGTGCCACCAGCAGAAGGGACTCCCTATCCTACGAGCAGTACTTC
TRBV7-9	-	TRBJ1-1	-	CASSLVGRGDHEAFF	TGTGCCAGCAGCTTAGTGGGTAGGGGCGACCATGAAGCTTTCTTT
TRBV19	-	TRBJ2-2	TRBD2	CASSLGLAAGELFF	TGTGCCAGTAGTTTGGGACTAGCGGCCGGGGAGCTGTTTTTT
TRBV27	-	TRBJ2-7	TRBD2	CASSSFPSGRKVEQYF	TGTGCCAGCAGTTCGTTTCCTAGCGGGAGAAAGGTCGAGCAGTACTTC
TRBV11-2	-	TRBJ2-5	-	CASSRGFGETQYF	TGTGCCAGCAGCCGGGGCTTCGGAGAGACCCAGTACTTC
TRBV7-2	-	TRBJ2-3	-	CASSSYTSEDTQYF	TGTGCCAGCAGCTCTTACACCTCTGAAGATACGCAGTATTTT
TRBV29-1	-	TRBJ2-1	TRBD2	CSVDLAGNPLNEQFF	TGCAGCGTTGATTTAGCGGGAAACCCCCTTAATGAGCAGTTCTTC
TRBV2	-	TRBJ1-5	-	CASSQGEQPQHF	TGTGCCAGCAGTCAGGGTGAGCAGCCCCAGCATTTT
TRBV7-3	-	TRBJ2-1	TRBD2	CASSFRGGSSNEQFF	TGTGCCAGCAGCTTCCGGGGCGGGAGTAGTAATGAGCAGTTCTTC
TRBV2	-	TRBJ2-6	-	CASSETLGANVLTF	TGTGCCAGCAGTGAAACTCTGGGGGCCAACGTCCTGACTTTC
TRBV5-1	-	TRBJ2-5	-	CASSVRLERRETQYF	TGCGCCAGCAGCGTCCGACTAGAACGGCGGGAGACCCAGTACTTC
TRBV30	-	TRBJ2-7	-	CAWSVKGFEQYF	TGTGCCTGGAGTGTGAAGGGATTCGAGCAGTACTTC
TRBV11-3	once	TRBJ1-1	TRBD1	CASSPRSTGDSEAFF	TGTGCCAGCAGCCCTAGATCCACAGGGGACTCCGAAGCTTTCTTT
TRBV7-2	-	TRBJ2-1	-	CASSLTGGGNYNEQFF	TGTGCCAGCAGCCTCACGGGGGGCGGGAACTACAATGAGCAGTTCTTC
TRBV7-3	-	TRBJ2-2	-	CASSSRGETGELFF	TGTGCCAGCAGCTCCAGGGGGGAAACCGGGGAGCTGTTTTTT
TRBV5-1	-	TRBJ2-1	TRBD2	CASSPTSASYNEQFF	TGCGCCAGCAGCCCGACTAGCGCCTCGTACAATGAGCAGTTCTTC
TRBV7-8	few	TRBJ2-1	TRBD2	CASSFRTSGNAWSAYNEQFF	TGTGCCAGCAGCTTCAGGACTAGCGGGAATGCGTGGTCGGCTTACAATGAGCAGTTCTTC
TRBV5-1	-	TRBJ2-1	-	CASSFAVGSSYNEQFF	TGCGCCAGCAGCTTTGCAGTGGGGAGCTCCTACAATGAGCAGTTCTTC
TRBV2	-	TRBJ2-1	-	CASLYYNEQFF	TGTGCGTCCTTATATTACAATGAGCAGTTCTTC
TRBV2	-	TRBJ1-5	-	CASSAVGGQPQHF	TGTGCCAGCAGTGCCGTTGGTGGTCAGCCCCAGCATTTT
TRBV5-4	-	TRBJ2-3	-	CASSLKSPDTQYF	TGTGCCAGCAGCTTAAAAAGCCCAGATACGCAGTATTTT
TRBV6-1	-	TRBJ2-6	-	CASSEGRRSWANVLTF	TGTGCCAGCAGTGAAGGTAGGAGGAGCTGGGCCAACGTCCTGACTTTC
TRBV27	-	TRBJ1-2	TRBD1	CASRGLDRGDYGYTF	TGTGCCAGCAGGGGACTGGACAGGGGAGACTATGGCTACACCTTC
TRBV6-1	-	TRBJ1-5	TRBD1	CASTTGTGSNQPQHF	TGTGCCAGCACCACCGGGACAGGCTCAAATCAGCCCCAGCATTTT
TRBV11-2	once	TRBJ2-5	-	CASSERFLQETQYF	TGTGCCAGCAGCGAAAGGTTCCTCCAAGAGACCCAGTACTTC
TRBV29-1	-	TRBJ2-1	-	CSVESTGYNEQFF	TGCAGCGTTGAAAGTACAGGTTATAATGAGCAGTTCTTC
TRBV11-2	-	TRBJ2-7	TRBD2	CASSLGGLAGAGEQYF	TGTGCCAGCAGCTTAGGTGGACTAGCGGGAGCAGGGGAGCAGTACTTC
TRBV5-6	-	TRBJ1-3	-	CASSFLDMNGNTIYF	TGTGCCAGCAGCTTCCTTGACATGAACGGAAACACCATATATTTT
TRBV28	-	TRBJ1-3	-	CASSSGGRRSSGNTIYF	TGTGCCAGCAGTTCGGGAGGACGAAGAAGCTCTGGAAACACCATATATTTT
TRBV18	-	TRBJ1-5	-	CASSPAGSSNQPQHF	TGTGCCAGCTCACCAGCAGGGTCGAGCAATCAGCCCCAGCATTTT
TRBV7-3	-	TRBJ2-1	-	CASTPSGRKSSYNEQFF	TGTGCCAGCACCCCGTCTGGGCGGAAAAGCTCCTACAATGAGCAGTTCTTC
TRBV5-1	-	TRBJ2-5	-	CASSPDVGTQYF	TGCGCCAGCAGCCCCGACGTGGGGACCCAGTACTTC
TRBV9	-	TRBJ2-7	-	CASSVGVSYEQYF	TGTGCCAGCAGCGTAGGAGTCTCCTACGAGCAGTACTTC
TRBV7-2	-	TRBJ1-3	TRBD1	CASSLAMVTGAGNTIYF	TGTGCCAGCAGCTTAGCGATGGTAACAGGGGCTGGAAACACCATATATTTT
TRBV11-3	-	TRBJ2-3	TRBD2	CASSSRGVGGTDTQYF	TGTGCCAGCAGCTCCCGGGGGGTGGGGGGCACAGATACGCAGTATTTT
TRBV10-2	-	TRBJ2-5	TRBD1	CASSDPRDRGQETQYF	TGCGCCAGCAGTGACCCCCGGGACAGGGGGCAAGAGACCCAGTACTTC
TRBV9	-	TRBJ2-7	-	CASTQGQQTEQYF	TGTGCCAGCACCCAAGGACAGCAGACCGAGCAGTACTTC
TRBV6-1	-	TRBJ1-4	-	CASSERRDVEKLFF	TGTGCCAGCAGTGAAAGGAGGGACGTTGAAAAACTGTTTTTT
TRBV7-9	-	TRBJ2-1	-	CASSFHGAYNEQFF	TGTGCCAGCAGCTTCCACGGGGCCTACAATGAGCAGTTCTTC
TRBV18	-	TRBJ1-3	-	CASSPASGNTIYF	TGTGCCAGCTCACCAGCTTCTGGAAACACCATATATTTT
TRBV18	-	TRBJ2-7	-	CASSPLRSPLGHYEQYF	TGTGCCAGCTCACCATTGCGAAGCCCCCTTGGACACTACGAGCAGTACTTC
TRBV19	-	TRBJ2-7	TRBD1	CASSQGTVRDSSYEQYF	TGTGCCAGTAGTCAAGGGACAGTGAGGGACAGCTCCTACGAGCAGTACTTC